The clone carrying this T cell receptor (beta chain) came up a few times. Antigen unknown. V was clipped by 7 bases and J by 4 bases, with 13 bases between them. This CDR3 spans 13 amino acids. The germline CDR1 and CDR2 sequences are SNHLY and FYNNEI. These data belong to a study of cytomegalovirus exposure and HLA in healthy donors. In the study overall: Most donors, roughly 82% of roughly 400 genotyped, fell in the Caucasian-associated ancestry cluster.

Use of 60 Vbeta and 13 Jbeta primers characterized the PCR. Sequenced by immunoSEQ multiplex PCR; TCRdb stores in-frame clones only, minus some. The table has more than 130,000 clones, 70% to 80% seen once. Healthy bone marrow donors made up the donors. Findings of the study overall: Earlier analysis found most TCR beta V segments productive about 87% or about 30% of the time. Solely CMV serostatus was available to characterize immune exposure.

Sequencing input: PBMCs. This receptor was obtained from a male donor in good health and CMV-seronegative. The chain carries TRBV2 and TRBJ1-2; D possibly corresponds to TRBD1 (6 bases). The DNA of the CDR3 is TGTGCCAGCACTTCGGACAGTATCTATGGCTACACCTTC. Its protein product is CASTSDSIYGYTF.